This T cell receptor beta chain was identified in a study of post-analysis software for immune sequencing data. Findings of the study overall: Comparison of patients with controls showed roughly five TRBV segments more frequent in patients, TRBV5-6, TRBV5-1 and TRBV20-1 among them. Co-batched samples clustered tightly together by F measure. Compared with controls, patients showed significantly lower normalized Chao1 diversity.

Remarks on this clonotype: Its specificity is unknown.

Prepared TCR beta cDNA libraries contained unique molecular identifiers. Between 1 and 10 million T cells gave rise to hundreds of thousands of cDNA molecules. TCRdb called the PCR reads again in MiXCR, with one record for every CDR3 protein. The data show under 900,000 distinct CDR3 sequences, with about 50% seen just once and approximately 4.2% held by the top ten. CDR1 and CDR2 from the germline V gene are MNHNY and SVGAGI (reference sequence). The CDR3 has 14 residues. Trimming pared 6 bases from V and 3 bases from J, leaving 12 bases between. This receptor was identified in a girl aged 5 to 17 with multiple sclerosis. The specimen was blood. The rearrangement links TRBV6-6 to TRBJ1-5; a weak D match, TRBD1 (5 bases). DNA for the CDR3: TGTGCCAGCAGCCCCGGGGGTCCCAATCAGCCCCAGCATTTT. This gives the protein CASSPGGPNQPQHF.